This T cell receptor (beta chain) is from a study of OX40 agonist ivuxolimab in advanced cancers. Across the study: Ivuxolimab, which patients received intravenously every 2 weeks, was dosed at 0.01 to 10 mg/kg. Prior therapy, whether anti-PD-1, anti-PD-L1 or anti-CTLA-4, was allowed, and 40% had some.

As regards this clone: The antigen is unknown.

This CDR3 has 14 residues. CDR1 SGDLS and CDR2 YYNGEE come from the germline V gene. Using immunoSEQ multiplex PCR, the repertoire was profiled, and TCRdb retains in-frame clones only, with some absent. The data hold approximately 70,000 clones, with approximately 87% observed a single time. General observations from the study: Low normalized T-cell clonal expansion was also seen in some nonresponders.

At cycle 4 day 1, cycle 7 day 1, and baseline, blood was sampled. This sample comprised CD4+ or CD8+ T cells sorted from blood, obtained in a trial of the OX40 agonist ivuxolimab. This receptor was identified in an adult with an advanced solid tumor such as melanoma, head and neck, liver or kidney cancer. V and J are TRBV9 and TRBJ2-3; TRBD2 aligns across 7 bases. The CDR3 protein is CASGTTPSTDTQYF. The DNA of the CDR3 is TGTGCGAGCGGGACTACTCCTAGCACAGATACGCAGTATTTT. The full variable domain, with the rest looked up from reference TRBV9 and TRBJ2-3, is DSGVTQTPKHLITATGQRVTLRCSPRSGDLSVYWYQQSLDQGLQFLIQYYNGEERAKGNILERFSAQQFPDLHSELNLSSLELGDSALYFCASGTTPSTDTQYFGPGTRLTVL.